Following are 9 T cell receptor beta chains from one sample sequenced in a study of blood T cells in healthy people across ages. The use of a sample-barcoded 5' primer and a J-beta primer mix characterized a second PCR of about 7 to 12 cycles. TCRdb itself ran the 5' RACE reads through MiXCR, one entry per CDR3 protein. The sample lists 920,000 or so distinct CDR3 sequences, 40% to 50% seen once, with 18% in the top ten. The material sequenced was blood. The receptors stem from a woman aged 55-75 years in good health.

The CDR3 coding sequence is TGCAGTGCTAGAGACCCTGTAGTCAAAAACATTCAGTACTTC. It specifies CSARDPVVKNIQYF. The rearrangement links TRBV20-1 to TRBJ2-4; D not resolved. Trimming removed 0 bases from V and 3 bases from J, with 9 bases in between. Germline CDR1 is DFQATT and CDR2 is SNEGSKA (reference sequence). The CDR3 totals 14 residues.

The V gene is TRBV10-2, the J gene TRBJ2-1; 11 positions agree with TRBD2. Germline CDR1 WSHSY, CDR2 SAAADI. The CDR3 covers 16 residues. The junction had 5 bases not matched to a gene; V was cut back by 3 bases and J by 4 bases. The CDR3 DNA reads as TGCGCCAGCAGTGACCTTCTAGCGGGGGGTTACAATGAGCAGTTCTTC. Its translation: CASSDLLAGGYNEQFF.

CDR3: CAASEAELNEQYF. The CDR3 region has the DNA TGTGCCGCGAGTGAGGCGGAGTTGAATGAGCAGTACTTC. The chain employs TRBV24-1 and TRBJ2-5; no firm D call. Germline V lookup: CDR1 KGHDR, CDR2 SFDVKD. Trimming pared 12 bases from V and 11 bases from J, leaving 24 bases between. This CDR3 is 13 amino acids long.

V is TRBV5-4 and J is TRBJ2-1; tentatively, D is TRBD2 (6 bases). The V end was cut by 0 bases, the J end by 7 bases, with 14 bases between. The CDR3 has 15 residues. Germline V gene sequence: CDR1 SGHNT, CDR2 YYREEE (reference sequence). The CDR3 DNA reads as TGTGCCAGCAGCTTGGAGGGTCCCAGCGGGAATGAGCAGTTCTTC. The encoded protein is CASSLEGPSGNEQFF.

This clonotype has just a few counts. The chain has TRBV29-1 and TRBJ2-1, with TRBD2 identical over 8 bases. Germline values: CDR1 SQVTM, CDR2 ANQGSEA. This CDR3 comprises 15 residues. The trim removed 1 base at V and 6 bases at J, leaving 8 bases unmatched. This chain's CDR3 is CSVEGVRLAGNEQFF. The CDR3, as DNA: TGCAGCGTTGAAGGCGTGCGTCTAGCGGGCAATGAGCAGTTCTTC.

The rearrangement joins TRBV7-2 to TRBJ2-1; either TRBD1 or TRBD2 may supply D (5 bases each). CDR1 and CDR2 (germline): SGHTA, FQGNSA. With 6 bases removed from V and 0 bases from J, the gap between germline ends came to 12 bases. The CDR3 runs 15 residues. DNA of the CDR3: TGTGCCAGCAGACAGGACTGGAGCTCCTACAATGAGCAGTTCTTC. Its protein is CASRQDWSSYNEQFF.

This clonotype was observed a handful of times. The chain employs TRBV7-2 and TRBJ1-6, with a weak D call TRBD1 (6 bases). The length of the CDR3 is 14 residues. Per the germline V gene, CDR1 is SGHTA and CDR2 is FQGNSA. Trimming removed 5 bases from V and 6 bases from J, with 11 bases in between. The CDR3 protein is CASSLGQINSPLHF. CDR3 in DNA: TGTGCCAGCAGCCTCGGACAGATTAATTCACCCCTCCACTTT.

This rearrangement joins TRBV2 to TRBJ2-1; D unresolved. This CDR3 spans 13 amino acids. V gave up 1 base and J gave up 3 bases, with 4 bases separating them. Germline assignment: CDR1 SNHLY and CDR2 FYNNEI. The CDR3 here is CASSEVVYNEQFF. CDR3 coding DNA: TGTGCCAGCAGTGAAGTAGTCTACAATGAGCAGTTCTTC.

The V gene is TRBV27, the J gene TRBJ2-1; no firm D call. CDR3 size: 16 residues. The V gene lost 3 bases and the J gene lost 6 bases, with 18 bases spanning the gap. CDR1 and CDR2 (germline): MNHEY, SMNVEV (reference sequence). The CDR3, as DNA: TGTGCCAGCAGTTTTTTGACGAACACGGGCCTCAATGAGCAGTTCTTC. This encodes CASSFLTNTGLNEQFF.